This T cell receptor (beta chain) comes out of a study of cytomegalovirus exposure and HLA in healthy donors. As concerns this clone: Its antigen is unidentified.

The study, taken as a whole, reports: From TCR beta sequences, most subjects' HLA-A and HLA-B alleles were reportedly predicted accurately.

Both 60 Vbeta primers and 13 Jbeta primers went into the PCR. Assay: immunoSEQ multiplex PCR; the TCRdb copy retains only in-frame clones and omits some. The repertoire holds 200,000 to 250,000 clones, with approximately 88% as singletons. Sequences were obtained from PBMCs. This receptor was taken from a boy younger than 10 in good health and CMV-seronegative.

CDR3 in DNA: TGTGCCAGCAGTGTAGGGGGGGACAATGAGCAGTTCTTC. Translation gives CASSVGGDNEQFF. The V and J genes are TRBV2 and TRBJ2-1; D might be TRBD2 (7 bases). The V gene lost 4 bases and the J gene lost 5 bases, with 9 bases spanning the gap. This CDR3 has 13 amino acids. Per germline, CDR1 SNHLY and CDR2 FYNNEI.